The rows below give T cell receptor beta chains drawn from one sample of a study of shared clonotypes between healthy human individuals. Profiled with immunoSEQ multiplex PCR; TCRdb holds only in-frame clones, not every one. Of hundreds of thousands of clones in the sample, more than 75% are singletons; the top ten hold roughly 13%. The specimen sequenced was PBMCs. These receptor sequences come from a woman between 35 and 50 years old in good health. Some clones in this sample may be carry-over from other donors' samples. Both conserved end residues are part of each CDR3. D genes are given only for firm matches. Size values are once, few and many counts, or a class for expanded clones, and some rows have none.

j_call d_call v_call clone_size cdr3_length cdr3_aa cdr3_nt
TRBJ2-5 TRBD2 TRBV5-1 many 15 CASSQLAGVLETQYF TGCGCCAGCAGTCAGCTAGCGGGAGTCTTGGAGACCCAGTACTTC
TRBJ2-3 - TRBV14 - 14 CASSYAGVTDTQYF TGTGCCAGCAGCTACGCAGGGGTCACAGATACGCAGTATTTT
TRBJ2-1 - TRBV11-3 - 14 CASSLVTSGDEQFF TGTGCCAGCAGCTTAGTCACTTCCGGGGATGAGCAGTTCTTC
TRBJ2-5 - TRBV11-1 - 12 CASSSQGETQYF TGTGCCAGCAGCTCCCAAGGGGAGACCCAGTACTTC
TRBJ2-3 TRBD2 TRBV6-1 - 14 CASSVTSGTDTQYF TGTGCCAGCAGTGTGACTAGCGGCACAGATACGCAGTATTTT
TRBJ2-7 TRBD1 TRBV28 once 15 CASSPPGQGVYEQYF TGTGCCAGCAGTCCCCCGGGACAGGGCGTATACGAGCAGTACTTC
TRBJ2-7 TRBD2 TRBV6-1 - 15 CASSKIAGSVYEQYF TGTGCCAGCAGTAAGATAGCGGGATCTGTCTACGAGCAGTACTTC
TRBJ2-5 TRBD1 TRBV6-5 few 16 CASSYFEWTGRETQYF TGTGCCAGCAGTTACTTCGAATGGACAGGACGGGAGACCCAGTACTTC
TRBJ2-1 - TRBV25-1 few 16 CASSEPQGSSYNEQFF TGTGCCAGCAGTGAACCCCAGGGAAGCTCCTACAATGAGCAGTTCTTC
TRBJ1-5 - TRBV27 - 13 CASSASYNQPQHF TGTGCCAGCAGTGCCTCGTACAATCAGCCCCAGCATTTT
TRBJ1-2 - TRBV7-2 - 16 CASSLGTTTFNYGYTF TGTGCCAGCAGCTTAGGCACTACGACCTTTAACTATGGCTACACCTTC
TRBJ2-7 TRBD1 TRBV7-2 - 14 CASSLEAGGGEQYF TGTGCCAGCAGCTTAGAGGCAGGGGGTGGCGAGCAGTACTTC
TRBJ2-7 TRBD1 TRBV18 - 17 CASSPRLSDRVAYEQYF TGTGCCAGCTCACCCCGGCTATCCGACAGGGTAGCCTACGAGCAGTACTTC
TRBJ1-1 - TRBV5-1 - 15 CASSVPTGTDTEAFF TGCGCCAGCAGCGTTCCTACGGGAACGGACACTGAAGCTTTCTTT
TRBJ2-3 - TRBV7-9 few 14 CASSSHLKLDTQYF TGTGCCAGCAGCTCCCACCTGAAGCTGGATACGCAGTATTTT
TRBJ1-1 - TRBV19 few 13 CASSIGPNTEAFF TGTGCCAGTAGTATCGGACCGAACACTGAAGCTTTCTTT
TRBJ1-3 - TRBV10-2 - 14 CASTEYGSGNTIYF TGCGCCAGCACCGAGTACGGCTCTGGAAACACCATATATTTT
TRBJ2-5 TRBD1 TRBV6-6 - 16 CASSSGQARLQETQYF TGTGCCAGCAGTAGCGGACAGGCGCGTCTCCAAGAGACCCAGTACTTC
TRBJ2-1 - TRBV6-5 once 11 CASSYSERQFF TGTGCCAGCAGTTACTCTGAACGGCAGTTCTTC
TRBJ1-5 - TRBV7-2 - 15 CASSLQVGGDQPQHF TGTGCCAGCAGCTTGCAGGTGGGAGGGGATCAGCCCCAGCATTTT
TRBJ1-4 - TRBV18 - 16 CASSPIGLEGSEKLFF TGTGCCAGCTCACCCATAGGACTAGAAGGCAGTGAAAAACTGTTTTTT
TRBJ2-6 TRBD1 TRBV6-1 - 15 CASSTRTGGANVLTF TGTGCCAGCAGTACCCGGACAGGCGGGGCCAACGTCCTGACTTTC
TRBJ2-7 - TRBV7-2 - 15 CASSLEARASYEQYF TGTGCCAGCAGCTTAGAAGCTAGGGCTTCCTACGAGCAGTACTTC
TRBJ1-1 - TRBV7-2 - 15 CASSLMGQANTEAFF TGTGCCAGCAGCCTCATGGGGCAGGCGAACACTGAAGCTTTCTTT
TRBJ2-1 - TRBV11-2 - 15 CASSLLVGVRDEQFF TGTGCCAGCAGCTTGTTGGTCGGGGTTCGGGATGAGCAGTTCTTC
TRBJ2-1 - TRBV10-3 once 19 CAISESKGPTADSYNEQFF TGTGCCATCAGTGAGTCGAAAGGTCCGACAGCGGACTCCTACAATGAGCAGTTCTTC
TRBJ2-2 - TRBV4-2 - 16 CASSQGSLANTGELFF TGTGCCAGCAGCCAAGGCTCACTAGCGAACACCGGGGAGCTGTTTTTT